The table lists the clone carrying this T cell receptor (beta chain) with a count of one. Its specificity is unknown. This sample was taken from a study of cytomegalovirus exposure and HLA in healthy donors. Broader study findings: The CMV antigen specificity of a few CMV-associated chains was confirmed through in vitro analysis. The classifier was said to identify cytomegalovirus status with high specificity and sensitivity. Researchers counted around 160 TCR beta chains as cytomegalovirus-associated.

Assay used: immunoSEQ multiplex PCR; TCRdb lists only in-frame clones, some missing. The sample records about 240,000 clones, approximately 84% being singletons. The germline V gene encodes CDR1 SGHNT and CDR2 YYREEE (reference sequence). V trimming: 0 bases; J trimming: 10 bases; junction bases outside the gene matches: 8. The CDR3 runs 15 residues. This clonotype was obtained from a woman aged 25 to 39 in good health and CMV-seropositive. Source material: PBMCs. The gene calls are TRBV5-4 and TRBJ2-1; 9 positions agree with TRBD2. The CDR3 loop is CASSLGTAGGSEQFF. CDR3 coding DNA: TGTGCCAGCAGCTTGGGTACAGCGGGGGGTTCGGAGCAGTTCTTC.